Below are 6 T cell receptor beta chains sequenced from a single sample in a study of blood T cell repertoires in COVID-19. Some clones are missing from TCRdb's copy, which holds only in-frame ones; the method was immunoSEQ multiplex PCR. The sample includes some 290,000 clones, roughly 86% of them seen just once. Sequencing was done on a sample of PBMCs or T cells enriched from blood (not recorded which). Receptors were obtained from a woman in her 30s who had recovered from COVID-19.

In this sample, this clone turned up once. The CDR3 DNA reads TGTGCCAGCAGCTTAGTCTCTAATTATAATTCACCCCTCCACTTT. Protein sequence: CASSLVSNYNSPLHF. V usage is TRBV7-2 and J usage is TRBJ1-6; no definite D call. V was clipped by 1 base and J by 4 bases, with 8 bases between them. Per the germline V gene, CDR1 is SGHTA and CDR2 is FQGNSA. There are 15 residues in the CDR3. The entire variable domain, with the rest obtained from reference TRBV7-2 and TRBJ1-6, is as follows: GAGVSQSPSNKVTEKGKDVELRCDPISGHTALYWYRQSLGQGLEFLIYFQGNSAPDKSGLPSDRFSAERTGGSVSTLTIQRTQQEDSAVYLCASSLVSNYNSPLHFGNGTRLTVT.

The V gene is TRBV30, the J gene TRBJ1-2; TRBD1 aligns across 10 bases. CDR1 GTSNPN and CDR2 SVGIG come from the germline V gene (reference sequence). Trimming cost V 3 bases and J 5 bases; bases outside gene matches: 12. The CDR3 is made up of 16 amino acids. The CDR3 sequence: CAWRGGQGSAYYGYTF. CDR3 coding DNA: TGTGCCTGGAGGGGGGGACAGGGGTCCGCTTATTATGGCTACACCTTC.

The sample holds a few counts of this clone. The chain employs TRBV28 and TRBJ2-7; 8 bases line up with TRBD1. V dropped 7 bases and J dropped 3; count of bases not matched to a gene: 8. The CDR3 covers 14 residues. In germline, CDR1 is MDHEN, CDR2 SYDVKM. The CDR3 loop is CASTRTGILYEQYF. As DNA, the CDR3 is TGTGCCAGCACCCGGACAGGGATACTCTACGAGCAGTACTTC.

The rearrangement links TRBV11-3 to TRBJ1-1; a possible D gene is TRBD1 (5 bases). CDR3 length: 13 amino acids. Trimming took 4 bases from V and 11 from J, leaving 17 bases between them. Per the germline V gene, CDR1 is SGHNT and CDR2 is YENEEA. The CDR3 region has the DNA TGTGCCAGCAGCTCCAGTCGAACAGGAGTGGCTTTCTTT. This codes for CASSSSRTGVAFF.

The chain carries TRBV5-5 and TRBJ2-5; D gene uncertain. The germline V gene encodes CDR1 SGHKS and CDR2 YYEKEE (reference sequence). The CDR3 totals 14 residues. Trimming took off 0 bases at V and 3 bases at J, with 9 bases between the two ends. DNA for the CDR3: TGTGCCAGCAGCTTGGCCGTCCGGGAAGAGACCCAGTACTTC. Encoded protein: CASSLAVREETQYF.

This clone came up a few times. The V and J genes are TRBV3-1 (or the pseudogene TRBV3-2) and TRBJ2-1; no clear D gene. Trimming cost V 4 bases and J 0 bases, with 7 bases left between them. Germline V lookup: CDR1 LGHDT, CDR2 YNNKEL (reference sequence). The CDR3 is 14 amino acids. As DNA, the CDR3 is TGTGCCAGCAGCCTACAGAGCTCCTACAATGAGCAGTTCTTC. Its translation: CASSLQSSYNEQFF.